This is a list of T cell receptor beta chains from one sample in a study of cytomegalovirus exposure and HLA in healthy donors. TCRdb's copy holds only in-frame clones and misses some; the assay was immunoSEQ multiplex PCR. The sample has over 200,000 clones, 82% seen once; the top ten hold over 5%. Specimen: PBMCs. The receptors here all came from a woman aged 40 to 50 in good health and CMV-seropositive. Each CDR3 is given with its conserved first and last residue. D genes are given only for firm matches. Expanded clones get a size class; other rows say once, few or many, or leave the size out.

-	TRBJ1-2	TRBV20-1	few	CSASSDYGYTF	TGCAGTGCTAGCTCCGACTATGGCTACACCTTC
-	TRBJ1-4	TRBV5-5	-	CASSPTVGGGEKLFF	TGTGCCAGCAGCCCGACAGTGGGGGGTGGGGAAAAACTGTTTTTT
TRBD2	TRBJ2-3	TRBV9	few	CASSVEAGATDTQYF	TGTGCCAGCAGCGTAGAAGCGGGAGCGACAGATACGCAGTATTTT
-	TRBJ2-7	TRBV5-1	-	CASSSTGTSPEQYF	TGCGCCAGCAGCTCTACCGGGACATCCCCCGAGCAGTACTTC
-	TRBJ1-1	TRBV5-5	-	CASSFASLESGAEAFF	TGTGCCAGCAGCTTCGCTAGTTTAGAGAGTGGCGCTGAAGCTTTCTTT
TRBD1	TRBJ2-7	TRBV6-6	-	CASSLSGQNYEQYF	TGTGCCAGCAGTCTCTCGGGACAGAACTACGAGCAGTACTTC
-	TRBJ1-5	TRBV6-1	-	CASSEARPGGYQPQHF	TGTGCCAGCAGTGAAGCGAGGCCCGGAGGGTATCAGCCCCAGCATTTT
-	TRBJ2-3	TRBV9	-	CASSAGGTDTQYF	TGTGCCAGCAGCGCGGGGGGCACAGATACGCAGTATTTT
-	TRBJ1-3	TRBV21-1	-	CASRPGTGFSGNTIYF	TGTGCCAGCCGCCCGGGGACAGGGTTCTCTGGAAACACCATATATTTT
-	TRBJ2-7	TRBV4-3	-	CASSQGRSIREQYF	TGCGCCAGCAGCCAAGGGCGCTCGATCAGGGAGCAGTACTTC
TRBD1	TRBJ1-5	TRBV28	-	CASSLGRDRAFRPQHF	TGTGCCAGCAGTTTAGGCCGGGACAGGGCTTTCCGGCCCCAGCATTTT
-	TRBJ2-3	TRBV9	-	CASSVAIGLGPDTQYF	TGTGCCAGCAGCGTAGCTATAGGACTCGGTCCAGATACGCAGTATTTT
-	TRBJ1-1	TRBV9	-	CASSVIEVPGTEAFF	TGTGCCAGCAGCGTAATCGAGGTTCCGGGCACTGAAGCTTTCTTT
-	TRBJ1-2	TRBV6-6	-	CASSRDSGYTF	TGTGCCAGCAGCCGAGACAGTGGCTACACCTTC
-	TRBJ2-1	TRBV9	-	CASSVGGLTEQFF	TGTGCCAGCAGCGTAGGGGGACTTACTGAGCAGTTCTTC
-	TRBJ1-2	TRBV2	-	CASTDNRVGYGYTF	TGTGCCAGCACCGACAACAGGGTCGGCTATGGCTACACCTTC
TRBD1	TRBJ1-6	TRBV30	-	CAWSDTGDNSPLHF	TGTGCCTGGAGTGATACAGGGGATAATTCACCCCTCCACTTT
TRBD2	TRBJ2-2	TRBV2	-	CASRLAGVGELFF	TGTGCCAGCCGACTAGCTGGGGTCGGGGAGCTGTTTTTT
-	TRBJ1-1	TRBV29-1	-	CSVETPMNTEAFF	TGCAGCGTTGAAACACCCATGAACACTGAAGCTTTCTTT
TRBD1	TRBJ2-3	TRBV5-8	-	CASSPRTGPMQYF	TGTGCCAGCAGCCCCCGGACAGGGCCGATGCAGTATTTT
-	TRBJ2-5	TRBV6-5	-	CASTTQRQGQETQYF	TGTGCCAGCACCACTCAACGGCAGGGCCAAGAGACCCAGTACTTC
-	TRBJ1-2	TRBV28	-	CASSRDGEVYGYTF	TGTGCCAGCAGCCGTGACGGGGAAGTTTATGGCTACACCTTC